This record concerns one TCR beta chain sequence. What it binds is not known. The CDR3 extends over 16 amino acids. From germline, CDR1 is SGHDN and CDR2 FVKESK. The V and J ends lost 0 bases and 4 bases respectively, with 12 bases between them. Each cDNA held unique molecular identifiers, and template switching gave it a universal primer site. TCRdb reanalysed the 5' RACE reads using MiXCR and keeps one entry per CDR3 protein. The sample yields 240,000 or so distinct CDR3 sequences, about 12% seen once. This entry belongs to a study of identical twins. Overall study results and limits: Models underestimated out-of-frame TCR alpha sharing in monozygotic twins. While abundant cord blood beta clonotypes carried fewer insertions, memory repertoires showed no such pattern. Without tracking the same donors, conclusions rested on cross-sectional statistical analysis.

These same data were also listed under a study on yellow fever vaccine responses in identical twins.

The TCR originated in a woman between 18 and 29 years old in good health. The specimen was memory (CD45RO+) T cells sorted from blood. The V and J genes are TRBV14 and TRBJ2-2; tentatively, D is TRBD1 (6 bases). This chain's CDR3 is CASSQDWGQSTGELFF. The CDR3 DNA is TGTGCCAGCAGCCAAGATTGGGGACAATCCACCGGGGAGCTGTTTTTT.